This T cell receptor (beta chain) came from a study of blood T cell repertoires in COVID-19 (dated by TCRdb to the early 2020s). With respect to the entire study: Samples from collaborators originated in the United States, Italy and Spain and spanned both the acute and convalescent phases of COVID-19. The material from the prospective study consisted of cDNA or gDNA derived from T cells, B-cell-depleted T cells, or PBMCs. Deeply sampled blood TCRbeta repertoires from subjects exposed to, actively infected with, or recovered from COVID-19 were included in the dataset. The repertoires were made available in a free public database intended to serve as a resource for research on the immune response to SARS-CoV-2. Samples were obtained from the ongoing ImmuneRACE study (first 160 participants) and from some 1,300 subjects provided by 6 global collaborators. A de-identified subject ID, COVID-19 status, age in years and sex were almost always included in the sample metadata. Where available, HLA class I and class II types were taken from metadata supplied by the sample provider and were not determined by assay-based typing.

General conclusions and limits of the study: The amount of clinical and demographic metadata varied by source and participant and was provided uncurated.

A word on this clone: Which antigen it targets is not known. Base-call qualities are not available, and no considerably larger clone is one nucleotide away.

Per the germline V gene (reference sequence), SGHNT is the CDR1 and YYREEE is the CDR2. Including the terminal cysteine and phenylalanine, the CDR3 comprises 15 residues. The entry retains the CDR3 DNA only, 45 bases that are in frame from base 1. V and J are truncated by 2 bases and 1 base respectively, leaving an intervening sequence of 10 bases. TCRbeta CDR3 regions were amplified from genomic DNA using the immunoSEQ Assay, a bias-controlled multiplex PCR. Under the source paper's analysis protocol: The number of nucleated cells in each sample was estimated from the amplification of reference gene primers within the assay. To quantify the absolute abundance of each unique TCRbeta CDR3 rearrangement, sequence reads were collapsed and filtered. For each sample, productive Simpson clonality was calculated as the square root of Simpson's diversity index across productive rearrangements. The immuneACCESS repertoire file appears here via TCRdb, limited to in-frame rearrangements. These files lack a portion of the clones; in checked studies, under half of the deficit traces to unresolved V genes, and the cause of the others is not known. That table gives V, J and clone size, and the DNA gave D and trimming. This sample gives some 200,000 clones in total; about 81% of them show up just once. The ten largest make up around 8.8% of the sample.

Enrolling through a virtual design, the prospective study's participants ranged in age from roughly 18 to 90 years and lived across roughly 24 United States geographic areas. To assign participants to cohorts, the prospective study relied on clinical history that participants themselves reported in a screening survey and a study questionnaire. For ImmuneRACE Cohort 3, a participant was defined as recovered based on two consecutive negative NP/OP PCR tests, clearance by a healthcare professional, or resolution of symptoms. Each participant in the prospective study had whole blood, serum and a nasopharyngeal or oropharyngeal swab collected by mobile phlebotomists. Participants in the prospective study had the option to provide additional blood draws and questionnaires over a 2-month period. Prospective study blood samples were shipped either frozen or at room temperature before DNA extraction.

Sample: PBMCs or T cells enriched from blood (not recorded which). This sequence was found in a man aged 40-50 years who had recovered from COVID-19. This receptor chain uses TRBV5-4 and TRBJ1-5, and TRBD1 may be the D gene, going by 6 matching bases. The nucleotides are TGTGCCAGCAGCTTAGGGGGTTGGAGCAATCAGCCCCAGCATTTT. This yields the protein CASSLGGWSNQPQHF.